Below, 15 T cell receptor beta chains from the same sample are listed, as sequenced in a study of beta chain features in type 1 diabetes. Every bit of the isolated RNA underwent reverse transcription, so sequencing read expressed TCRB transcripts. Data came from immunoSEQ multiplex PCR; TCRdb stores just in-frame clones and leaves some out. In the table there are under 250,000 clones, roughly an eighth of which are singletons. The sequencing input was naive CD4+ T cells from blood. The receptor source for this set is a woman aged 40 to 50 in good health.

This chain connects TRBV2 to TRBJ1-2, with D perhaps TRBD1 (5 bases). The CDR3 sequence is 12 residues long. CDR1 is SNHLY, CDR2 FYNNEI, per germline. Trimming pared 4 bases from V and 8 bases from J, leaving 11 bases between. CDR3 residues: CASSASGNGYTF. The CDR3 DNA is TGTGCCAGCAGTGCGTCAGGGAACGGCTACACCTTC.

This clone came up a few times. The CDR3 loop reads CASSQGTGGDTEAFF. The CDR3 DNA reads as TGCGCCAGCAGCCAGGGCACAGGGGGTGACACTGAAGCTTTCTTT. The J gene is TRBJ1-1, the V gene TRBV5-1; 8 bases fit TRBD1. This CDR3 has 15 amino acids. V lost 4 bases and J lost 3; bases outside the gene matches: 8. CDR1 SGHRS and CDR2 YFSETQ come from the germline V gene.

The genes are TRBV11-1 and TRBJ1-4; weak D call: TRBD1 (6 bases). Trimming took off 5 bases at V and 3 bases at J, with 10 bases between the two ends. This CDR3 comprises 14 residues. CDR1 and CDR2 (germline): SGHAT, FQDESV (reference sequence). Written as DNA, the CDR3 is TGTGCCAGCAGCCCCCGGACAGCTAATGAAAAACTGTTTTTT. Its translation: CASSPRTANEKLFF.

J is TRBJ1-1 and V is TRBV12-5; D gene ambiguous. Deletions cut 0 bases from V and 2 bases from J, with 4 bases between. This CDR3 region has 13 residues. Germline V gene data show CDR1 as LGHNT and CDR2 as FRNRAP. The DNA for the CDR3 is TGTGCTAGTGGTTTGGTACTAAACACTGAAGCTTTCTTT. It is translated as CASGLVLNTEAFF.

In its sample, this clone was seen a few times. The chain uses TRBV6-5 and TRBJ2-3; tentatively, D is TRBD1 (5 bases). Trimming removed 7 bases at V and 2 bases at J, with 10 bases between. The CDR3 contains 13 residues. Looked up from germline, CDR1 is MNHEY and CDR2 is SVGAGI. CDR3 in DNA: TGTGCCAGCACCCCGGACAACACAGATACGCAGTATTTT. Translated, it gives CASTPDNTDTQYF.

This clone has a handful of counts. The genes are TRBV15 and TRBJ1-4; TRBD1 matches at 12 bases. The germline CDR1 and CDR2 sequences are LNHNV and YYDKDF (reference sequence). J lost 6 bases, V lost 5 bases, and 10 bases had no gene match. The CDR3 runs to 17 residues. The CDR3 sequence is CATSRRPGTGGDEKLFF. The CDR3 DNA reads TGTGCCACCAGCCGAAGACCGGGGACAGGGGGCGATGAAAAACTGTTTTTT. Based on the CDR3 plus reference TRBV15 and TRBJ1-4, the full variable domain is DAMVIQNPRYQVTQFGKPVTLSCSQTLNHNVMYWYQQKSSQAPKLLFHYYDKDFNNEADTPDNFQSRRPNTSFCFLDIRSPGLGDTAMYLCATSRRPGTGGDEKLFFGSGTQLSVL.

This clone was detected a few times. CDR3 bases: TGTGCCAGCACCGGCCCGGGACAGGCCATTCAGTACTTC. Its protein product is CASTGPGQAIQYF. This chain joins TRBV6-6 and TRBJ2-4; 8 nucleotides match TRBD1. The CDR3 spans 13 residues. J gave up 9 bases and V 7 bases, and 8 bases lay outside the gene matches. CDR1 is MNHNY, CDR2 SVGAGI, per germline (reference sequence).

Here the CDR3 reads CASSPNNEQFF. In DNA form, the CDR3 reads TGTGCCAGCAGTCCAAACAATGAGCAGTTCTTC. J is TRBJ2-1 and V is TRBV6-6; D is unclear. Germline V CDR1 and CDR2: MNHNY, SVGAGI (reference sequence). The CDR3 runs to 11 residues. V shed 5 bases and J shed 5 bases, with 4 bases lying between them.

This clone was counted only a few times. The chain carries TRBV5-1 and TRBJ2-7; 7 bases map to TRBD1. This CDR3 spans 14 amino acids. From germline, CDR1 is SGHRS and CDR2 YFSETQ. With 4 bases clipped from V and 2 bases from J, the junction kept 6 bases outside the gene matches. CDR3 bases: TGCGCCAGCAGCCTTTGGGACAGCGCCTACGAGCAGTACTTC. This translates into CASSLWDSAYEQYF.

The V gene is TRBV18, the J gene TRBJ2-3, with 7 bases lining up with TRBD1. V lost 3 bases to trimming and J lost 2 bases; unmatched junction nucleotides: 5. This CDR3 region has 15 residues. Germline CDR1 is KGHSH and CDR2 is LQKENI. The chain's CDR3 is CASSPPGQNTDTQYF. CDR3 DNA: TGTGCCAGCTCACCGCCGGGACAGAACACAGATACGCAGTATTTT.

The rearrangement links TRBV7-9 to TRBJ2-7, with TRBD2 matching over 14 bases. There are 16 residues in the CDR3. Germline loops: CDR1 SEHNR, CDR2 FQNEAQ (reference sequence). Trimming at V came to 5 bases and at J to 6 bases, leaving 9 bases not matched to a gene. CDR3 protein: CASSRGLAGGYIEQYF. CDR3 nucleotides: TGTGCCAGCAGCCGCGGACTAGCGGGGGGATACATCGAGCAGTACTTC. Full variable domain (remainder filled in from reference TRBV7-9 and TRBJ2-7): DTGVSQNPRHKITKRGQNVTFRCDPISEHNRLYWYRQTLGQGPEFLTYFQNEAQLEKSRLLSDRFSAERPKGSFSTLEIQRTEQGDSAMYLCASSRGLAGGYIEQYFGPGTRLTVT.

V and J are TRBV6-6 and TRBJ1-5; D gene ambiguous. This CDR3 region has 12 residues. Trimming stripped 2 bases from V and 7 bases from J, with 6 bases between. Germline V CDR1 and CDR2: MNHNY, SVGAGI (reference sequence). This chain's CDR3 is CASSYEGQPQHF. The CDR3 DNA is TGTGCCAGCAGTTACGAGGGACAGCCCCAGCATTTT.

The chain combines TRBV13 with TRBJ2-5; D might be TRBD2 (5 bases). The closer fit of TRBJ2-7 to the DNA end suggests the J call may be wrong. Germline CDR1 PRHDT, CDR2 FYEKMQ (reference sequence). The CDR3 is made up of 14 amino acids. Written as DNA, the CDR3 is TGTGCCAGCAGACAAGCAGGACTGGCCTACGAGCAGTACTTC. It translates to CASRQAGLAYEQYF.

This clone came up a few times. The rearrangement joins TRBV5-1 to TRBJ1-1, with 9 positions matching TRBD1. Germline V gene data show CDR1 as SGHRS and CDR2 as YFSETQ. The CDR3 is 14 amino acids. Trimming took 4 bases from V and 8 from J; bases not matched to a gene: 9. DNA for the CDR3: TGCGCCAGCAGCGGACAGGGGCCTTTCCTAGAAGCTTTCTTT. It is translated as CASSGQGPFLEAFF.

This clone showed up just a few times. The chain joins TRBV5-1 to TRBJ1-5; a possible D gene is TRBD1 (6 bases). Germline V lookup: CDR1 SGHRS, CDR2 YFSETQ. The CDR3 covers 14 residues. The V end was cut by 0 bases, the J end by 4 bases, with 8 bases between. This CDR3 reads CASSLDGQNQPQHF. CDR3 DNA sequence: TGCGCCAGCAGCTTGGACGGACAGAATCAGCCCCAGCATTTT.